Listed below are T cell receptor beta chains from one sample, sequenced in a study of cytomegalovirus exposure and HLA in healthy donors. Sequencing was performed with immunoSEQ multiplex PCR; in TCRdb, only in-frame clones are kept and a portion is missing. This sample has more than 140,000 clones; 64% occur once, and the top ten carry less than 3.5%. Sequencing was done on a sample of PBMCs. The receptor source for this set is a woman between 25 and 40 years old in good health and CMV-seropositive. Both conserved end residues are part of each CDR3. Fields, in order: clone size, J gene, V gene, D gene, CDR3 protein, CDR3 DNA. D genes are given only for firm matches. A clone size is listed for some rows: how often the clone was seen (once, few, many), or a class if it is expanded.

.,TRBJ2-2,TRBV5-4,.,CASSLGKRTDLTGELFF,TGTGCCAGCAGCTTGGGGAAGCGGACAGACCTCACCGGGGAGCTGTTTTTT
.,TRBJ2-5,TRBV4-1,TRBD1,CASSQVVRGREETQYF,TGCGCCAGCAGCCAAGTTGTAAGGGGGCGAGAAGAGACCCAGTACTTC
few,TRBJ2-7,TRBV6-5,.,CASKYGGLGYEQYF,TGTGCCAGCAAGTATGGGGGACTGGGCTACGAGCAGTACTTC
.,TRBJ2-2,TRBV7-8,.,CASSPPSANTGELFF,TGTGCCAGCAGCCCGCCGAGCGCGAACACCGGGGAGCTGTTTTTT
.,TRBJ2-5,TRBV10-3,.,CAISEGLRETQYF,TGTGCCATCAGTGAGGGACTTCGAGAGACCCAGTACTTC
.,TRBJ1-4,TRBV28,.,CASRIAGTGLNEKLFF,TGTGCCAGCAGGATTGCGGGGACGGGGCTTAATGAAAAACTGTTTTTT
.,TRBJ1-6,TRBV5-1,.,CASSNGSPRESPLHF,TGCGCCAGCAGCAACGGGAGCCCGCGGGAATCACCCCTCCACTTT
.,TRBJ1-4,TRBV6-6,.,CASRPPGGTNEKLFF,TGTGCCAGCAGGCCCCCGGGGGGGACTAATGAAAAACTGTTTTTT
.,TRBJ2-7,TRBV18,TRBD1,CASSPKVGQGTSYEQYF,TGTGCCAGCTCGCCTAAGGTTGGACAGGGGACGTCCTACGAGCAGTACTTC
.,TRBJ2-3,TRBV4-1,TRBD1,CASSPGQVKDTQYF,TGCGCCAGCAGCCCCGGACAGGTAAAAGATACGCAGTATTTT
.,TRBJ2-7,TRBV4-2,TRBD2,CASSQEASGSREQYF,TGTGCCAGCAGCCAAGAAGCTAGCGGGAGTCGCGAGCAGTACTTC
.,TRBJ1-2,TRBV5-8,TRBD1,CASRAGTGDNYGYTF,TGTGCCAGCAGAGCCGGGACAGGGGATAACTATGGCTACACCTTC
.,TRBJ1-2,TRBV11-2,.,CASSTTGTYSGYTF,TGTGCCAGCAGCACCACGGGTACCTATAGTGGCTACACCTTC
.,TRBJ2-3,TRBV5-1,TRBD1,CASSPRGTGLGDTQYF,TGCGCCAGCAGCCCAAGAGGGACAGGGTTGGGTGATACGCAGTATTTT
.,TRBJ1-2,TRBV28,.,CASSLTAGYGYTF,TGTGCCAGCAGCCTCACGGCGGGCTATGGCTACACCTTC
.,TRBJ1-4,TRBV7-9,TRBD1,CACRDSKNEKLFF,TGTGCCTGCCGGGACAGTAAGAATGAAAAACTGTTTTTT
.,TRBJ1-1,TRBV5-1,.,CASSEASGAVTEAFF,TGCGCCAGCAGCGAGGCGTCTGGGGCCGTGACTGAAGCTTTCTTT
.,TRBJ1-3,TRBV5-4,TRBD1,CASSFGQGAGNTIYF,TGTGCCAGCAGCTTTGGACAGGGGGCCGGAAACACCATATATTTT
.,TRBJ2-7,TRBV5-1,.,CASSFLGGRAAYEQYF,TGCGCCAGCAGCTTCCTAGGGGGTAGGGCAGCCTACGAGCAGTACTTC